This T cell receptor (beta chain) comes out of a study of CD4+ T cells in melanoma. Study observations and caveats: A reported correlation linked neoantigen-specific CD4+ T cells to CD8+, macrophage and B cell function. In melanoma, neoantigen-specific CD4+ T cells reportedly differed in differentiation state.

Generated by immunoSEQ multiplex PCR, the TCRdb table keeps only in-frame clones and is missing some. Of roughly 110,000 clones in the sample, about 92% are singletons; the top ten hold 2.5% to 3.5%. Concerning this clone: Its cognate antigen is unknown.

CDR3 length equals 15 residues. V gave up 4 bases and J gave up 4 bases; unmatched junction bases: 7. Germline V gene lookup returns CDR1 LNHDA and CDR2 SQIVND (reference sequence). Specimen: peripheral blood. The chain recombines TRBV19 with TRBJ2-3; 8 bases are a match to TRBD2. This TCR derives from a human donor with melanoma. This CDR3 is CASSTPRGDPDTQYF. In nucleotides, the CDR3 is TGTGCCAGTAGTACCCCGCGGGGGGACCCAGATACGCAGTATTTT.